A selection of T cell receptor beta chains follows, all from one sample in a study of follicular helper T cells after annual influenza vaccination. Using immunoSEQ multiplex PCR, the repertoire was profiled, and TCRdb retains in-frame clones only, with some absent. The profile shows 6,500 to 8,500 clones, 83% of them singletons. This material consisted of CXCR5+ CD38- circulating T follicular helper cells from blood, taken 7 days after influenza vaccination. The source is an adult who received the influenza vaccine. The CDR3 runs from the conserved cysteine through the conserved F or W. Each record gives: D gene, J gene, CDR3 length, clone size, V gene, CDR3 protein, CDR3 DNA. A D gene is named only where the DNA matches it firmly. Some rows have no size entry. The others give once, few or many, or a class for an expanded clone.

TRBD1	TRBJ1-1	14	.	TRBV5-1	CASSRTGMNTEAFF	TGCGCCAGCAGCCGGACAGGGATGAACACTGAAGCTTTCTTT
.	TRBJ1-2	14	.	TRBV15	CATSRVGGVDGYTF	TGTGCCACCAGCAGAGTCGGGGGTGTGGATGGCTACACCTTC
TRBD2	TRBJ2-5	16	.	TRBV5-1	CASSLAQGLGGETQYF	TGCGCCAGCAGCTTGGCTCAGGGACTAGGGGGGGAGACCCAGTACTTC
.	TRBJ2-5	16	once	TRBV15	CATSRDLQHPQETQYF	TGTGCCACCAGCAGAGATCTTCAGCACCCCCAAGAGACCCAGTACTTC
.	TRBJ1-4	15	.	TRBV27	CASSPNRAINEKLFF	TGTGCCAGCAGTCCGAACCGGGCCATTAATGAAAAACTGTTTTTT
TRBD2	TRBJ2-7	15	.	TRBV5-1	CASSIRTSGNYEQYF	TGCGCCAGCAGCATCCGGACTAGCGGGAATTACGAGCAGTACTTC
.	TRBJ2-7	14	.	TRBV6-1	CASSEKGRSYEQYF	TGTGCCAGCAGTGAAAAGGGGAGGTCCTACGAGCAGTACTTC
.	TRBJ2-3	15	.	TRBV7-6	CASSLQMGSTDTQYF	TGTGCCAGCAGCTTACAAATGGGGTCGACAGATACGCAGTATTTT
TRBD2	TRBJ2-5	15	once	TRBV5-4	CASSPGRTSLATQYF	TGTGCCAGCAGCCCGGGGCGGACTAGTTTGGCGACCCAGTACTTC
TRBD2	TRBJ2-3	12	.	TRBV2	CASRGETDTQYF	TGTGCCAGCCGGGGGGAGACAGATACGCAGTATTTT
TRBD1	TRBJ1-6	15	.	TRBV9	CASSVAGGGNSPLHF	TGTGCCAGCAGCGTAGCAGGGGGCGGTAATTCACCCCTCCACTTT
.	TRBJ1-1	12	.	TRBV19	CASSRGRTEAFF	TGTGCCAGTAGCCGGGGGAGGACTGAAGCTTTCTTT
TRBD1	TRBJ2-7	12	few	TRBV6-1	CASSATGYEQYF	TGTGCCAGCAGCGCGACAGGGTACGAGCAGTACTTC
.	TRBJ2-7	13	.	TRBV6-1	CATQPGFSYEQYF	TGTGCCACCCAACCGGGATTCTCCTACGAGCAGTACTTC
.	TRBJ2-3	15	once	TRBV2	CASSRVNVRTDTQYF	TGTGCCAGCAGTAGGGTCAATGTCCGCACAGATACGCAGTATTTT
.	TRBJ1-5	15	.	TRBV6-1	CASSEGTGGGQPQHF	TGTGCCAGCAGTGAAGGCACCGGGGGAGGTCAGCCCCAGCATTTT
.	TRBJ1-5	13	once	TRBV21-1	CASSKEGEQPQHF	TGTGCCAGCAGCAAAGAAGGGGAACAGCCCCAGCATTTT
TRBD2	TRBJ2-1	13	.	TRBV9	CASSRGGDSEQFF	TGTGCCAGCAGCCGGGGGGGAGACTCCGAGCAGTTCTTC
TRBD1	TRBJ1-6	15	.	TRBV7-9	CASSLSDRAGSPLHF	TGTGCCAGCAGCCTTTCAGACAGGGCAGGGTCACCCCTCCACTTT
TRBD1	TRBJ2-7	14	.	TRBV6-5	CASRGGQGGYEQYF	TGTGCCAGCAGGGGAGGACAGGGGGGATACGAGCAGTACTTC
.	TRBJ1-2	13	.	TRBV5-4	CASSLPGRGGYTF	TGTGCCAGCAGCTTGCCGGGGCGCGGTGGCTACACCTTC
.	TRBJ1-3	12	.	TRBV29-1	CSVRLSGNTIYF	TGCAGCGTTCGGCTCTCTGGAAACACCATATATTTT
TRBD2	TRBJ2-5	16	once	TRBV19	CASSRASGEVLETQYF	TGTGCCAGTAGTAGAGCTAGCGGGGAGGTTTTGGAGACCCAGTACTTC
TRBD1	TRBJ1-1	15	.	TRBV29-1	CSVPGRGRGNTEAFF	TGCAGCGTCCCAGGAAGGGGGCGAGGGAACACTGAAGCTTTCTTT
.	TRBJ2-7	15	.	TRBV5-6	CASSEGGILSYEQYF	TGTGCCAGCAGCGAGGGCGGCATCCTCTCCTACGAGCAGTACTTC
TRBD1	TRBJ1-5	15	.	TRBV28	CASRRTDRRSQPQHF	TGTGCCAGCAGACGAACGGACAGGCGAAGTCAGCCCCAGCATTTT
TRBD2	TRBJ2-1	15	.	TRBV7-3	CASRMTGGSYNEQFF	TGTGCCAGCAGGATGACGGGGGGTTCCTACAATGAGCAGTTCTTC
TRBD1	TRBJ1-2	13	.	TRBV28	CASRPSGGYGYTF	TGTGCCAGCCGTCCGTCAGGGGGTTATGGCTACACCTTC
.	TRBJ1-1	13	.	TRBV2	CASKRGTNTEAFF	TGTGCCAGCAAGAGAGGGACGAACACTGAAGCTTTCTTT
.	TRBJ2-5	14	.	TRBV7-8	CASSLVQNQETQYF	TGTGCCAGCAGCTTAGTACAGAACCAAGAGACCCAGTACTTC
TRBD1	TRBJ2-3	16	.	TRBV19	CASSLRTGSSTDTQYF	TGTGCCAGTAGCCTAAGGACAGGTTCGTCCACAGATACGCAGTATTTT
.	TRBJ1-1	14	.	TRBV19	CASRDEGMNTEAFF	TGTGCCAGTAGGGACGAGGGAATGAACACTGAAGCTTTCTTT
.	TRBJ2-2	14	.	TRBV6-1	CASSRGYLTGELFF	TGTGCCAGCTCTAGGGGGTATCTTACCGGGGAGCTGTTTTTT
TRBD2	TRBJ2-7	15	.	TRBV5-1	CASSLPGSGGLEQYF	TGCGCCAGCAGCTTGCCGGGTAGCGGGGGGCTCGAGCAGTACTTC
TRBD2	TRBJ2-3	13	.	TRBV6-5	CASMSGASDTQYF	TGTGCCAGTATGAGCGGGGCGTCAGATACGCAGTATTTT
.	TRBJ2-7	13	few	TRBV7-2	CASQRTATYEQYF	TGTGCCAGCCAGAGGACTGCGACCTACGAGCAGTACTTC
.	TRBJ1-1	15	.	TRBV7-2	CASSPRVGGTTEAFF	TGTGCCAGCAGCCCCCGGGTAGGGGGGACCACTGAAGCTTTCTTT
.	TRBJ2-3	13	.	TRBV6-5	CASSYSSGYTQYF	TGTGCCAGCAGTTACTCGAGCGGCTATACGCAGTATTTT
.	TRBJ2-5	14	.	TRBV30	CAWSVGLKVETQYF	TGTGCCTGGAGTGTAGGGCTGAAGGTGGAGACCCAGTACTTC
TRBD2	TRBJ2-3	16	.	TRBV7-8	CASSLGQAGSGNTQYF	TGTGCCAGCAGCTTAGGGCAGGCAGGCAGCGGGAATACGCAGTATTTT
.	TRBJ1-2	14	.	TRBV28	CASSLRDRWPGYTF	TGTGCCAGCAGTTTGCGAGACAGGTGGCCGGGCTACACCTTC
TRBD1	TRBJ1-1	16	.	TRBV7-2	CASSSHGGTGDTEAFF	TGTGCCAGCAGCTCCCACGGCGGGACAGGGGACACTGAAGCTTTCTTT
.	TRBJ1-4	14	once	TRBV19	CASKGQATNEKLFF	TGTGCCAGTAAAGGACAAGCAACTAATGAAAAACTGTTTTTT
.	TRBJ2-5	13	.	TRBV2	CASTPAGAETQYF	TGTGCCAGCACCCCGGCGGGGGCAGAGACCCAGTACTTC
.	TRBJ2-3	11	once	TRBV20-1	CSAVLSDTQYF	TGCAGTGCCGTTTTATCAGATACGCAGTATTTT
.	TRBJ2-1	12	.	TRBV28	CASRKARNEQFF	TGTGCCAGCAGGAAAGCGCGCAATGAGCAGTTCTTC
TRBD2	TRBJ2-3	15	.	TRBV9	CASSPAGGRTDTQYF	TGTGCCAGCAGTCCGGCGGGGGGGCGCACAGATACGCAGTATTTT
TRBD1	TRBJ1-6	15	.	TRBV6-6	CASSYNRGGDSPLHF	TGTGCCAGCAGTTACAACAGGGGAGGAGATTCACCCCTCCACTTT
.	TRBJ1-5	14	few	TRBV2	CASSPTFSNQPQHF	TGTGCCAGCAGCCCGACTTTTAGCAATCAGCCCCAGCATTTT
.	TRBJ2-3	14	.	TRBV2	CASSDRASTDTQYF	TGTGCCAGCAGTGACAGGGCTAGCACAGATACGCAGTATTTT
TRBD1	TRBJ2-7	13	.	TRBV6-1	CASTGQGSNEQYF	TGTGCCAGCACGGGACAGGGGTCCAACGAGCAGTACTTC
.	TRBJ1-2	14	.	TRBV6-5	CASSYPGPESSYTF	TGTGCCAGCAGTTACCCGGGGCCAGAATCTAGCTACACCTTC
.	TRBJ2-1	12	.	TRBV2	CASRPRASEQFF	TGTGCCAGCAGACCCAGGGCGAGTGAGCAGTTCTTC
TRBD2	TRBJ2-3	16	.	TRBV19	CASSHRPGLARGTQYF	TGTGCCAGTAGTCATAGGCCGGGACTAGCGAGAGGAACGCAGTATTTT
TRBD2	TRBJ2-1	13	.	TRBV9	CASSVVAGGQQFF	TGTGCCAGCAGCGTAGTGGCGGGGGGCCAGCAGTTCTTC